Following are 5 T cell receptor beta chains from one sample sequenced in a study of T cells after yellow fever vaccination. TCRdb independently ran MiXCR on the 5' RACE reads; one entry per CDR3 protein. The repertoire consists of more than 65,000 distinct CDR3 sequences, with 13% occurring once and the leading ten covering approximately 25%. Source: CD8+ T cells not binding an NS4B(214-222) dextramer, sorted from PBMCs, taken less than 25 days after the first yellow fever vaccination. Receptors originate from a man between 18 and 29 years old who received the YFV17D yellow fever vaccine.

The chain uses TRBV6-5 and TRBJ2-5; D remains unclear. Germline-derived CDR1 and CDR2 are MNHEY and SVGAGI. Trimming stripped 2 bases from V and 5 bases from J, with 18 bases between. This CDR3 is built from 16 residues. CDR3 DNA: TGTGCCAGCAGTTACCGTAGCCTCGCCCTGTGGGAGACCCAGTACTTC. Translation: CASSYRSLALWETQYF.

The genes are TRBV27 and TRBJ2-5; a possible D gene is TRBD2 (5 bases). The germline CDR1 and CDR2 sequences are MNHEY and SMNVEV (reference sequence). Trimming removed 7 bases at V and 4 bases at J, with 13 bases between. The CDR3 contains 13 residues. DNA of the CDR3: TGTGCCAGCATCTCGGGGAACGGAGAGACCCAGTACTTC. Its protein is CASISGNGETQYF.

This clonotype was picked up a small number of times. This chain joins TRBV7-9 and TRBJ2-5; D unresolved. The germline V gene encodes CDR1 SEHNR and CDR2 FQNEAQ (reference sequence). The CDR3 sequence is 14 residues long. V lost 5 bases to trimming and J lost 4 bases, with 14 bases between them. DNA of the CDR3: TGTGCCAGCAGCCTAGTAGCCTCTGGAGAGACCCAGTACTTC. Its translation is CASSLVASGETQYF.

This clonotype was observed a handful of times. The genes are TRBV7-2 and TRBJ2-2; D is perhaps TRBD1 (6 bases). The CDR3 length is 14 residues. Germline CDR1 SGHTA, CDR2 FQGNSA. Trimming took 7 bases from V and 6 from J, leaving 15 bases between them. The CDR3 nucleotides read TGTGCCAGCACCCCGCAGGGGTGGCCCGGGGAGCTGTTTTTT. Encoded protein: CASTPQGWPGELFF.

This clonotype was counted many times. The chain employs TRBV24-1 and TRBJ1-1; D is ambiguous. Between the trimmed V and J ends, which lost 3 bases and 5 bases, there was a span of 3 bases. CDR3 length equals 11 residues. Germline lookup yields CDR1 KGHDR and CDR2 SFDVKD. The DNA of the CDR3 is TGTGCCACCAGTGATCGGACTGAAGCTTTCTTT. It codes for CATSDRTEAFF.